The 15 T cell receptor beta chains in this list originate from one sample, sequenced in a study of T cell repertoires in cytomegalovirus infection. Their recognized antigens are unknown. Using its own MiXCR run on the reads, TCRdb lists one record per CDR3 protein. The sample includes roughly 800,000 distinct CDR3 sequences, 29% seen only once; the top ten take around 13%. The input for sequencing was cultured CD8+ T cells from PBMCs, taken from culture after CMV antigen stimulation. The receptor set was obtained from a human donor in good health (CMV status not recorded). Some clones in this sample may be carry-over from other donors' samples.

This clonotype was seen a few times. The chain joins TRBV4-2 to TRBJ2-2, with 11 bases that match TRBD1. Germline V gene sequence: CDR1 LGHNA, CDR2 YNFKEQ. J gave up 5 bases and V 2 bases, and 7 bases lay outside the gene matches. The CDR3 length is 17 residues. The CDR3 is CASSQLPGQGGTGELFF. The CDR3, as DNA: TGTGCCAGCAGCCAACTCCCGGGACAGGGGGGAACCGGGGAGCTGTTTTTT.

The V call is TRBV7-4, the J call TRBJ1-3; D uncertain. The CDR3 has 13 amino acids. Looked up from germline, CDR1 is SGHVT and CDR2 is SQSDAQ. V was shortened by 6 bases and J by 2 bases, with 8 bases between the two germline ends. CDR3 amino acids: CASSWTAGNTIYF. Written as DNA, the CDR3 is TGTGCCAGCAGTTGGACGGCTGGAAACACCATATATTTT.

Only a few counts were recorded for this clonotype. This chain joins TRBV6-5 and TRBJ2-3, with 15 bases aligning to TRBD2. The V gene's germline CDR1 is MNHEY and CDR2 SVGAGI. The V and J ends lost 6 bases and 0 bases, in that order; junction bases with no gene match: 10. This CDR3 contains 19 residues. Here the CDR3 DNA reads TGTGCCAGCAGCACCGGGACTAGCGGGGGGTATTTGAGCACAGATACGCAGTATTTT. This translates into CASSTGTSGGYLSTDTQYF.

This chain uses TRBV6-2 or TRBV6-3 with TRBJ2-2, with D unclear. Trimming took 6 bases from V and 0 from J, leaving 11 bases between them. The germline CDR1 and CDR2 sequences are MNHEY and SVGEGT. CDR3 length equals 15 residues. CDR3 amino acids: CASSSWAANTGELFF. In DNA form, the CDR3 reads TGTGCCAGCAGCTCCTGGGCAGCGAACACCGGGGAGCTGTTTTTT.

The chain uses TRBV6-5 and TRBJ2-5, with 8 bases that match TRBD2. The CDR3 consists of 16 residues. The V segment lost 7 bases and the J segment 2 bases; nucleotides outside the gene matches: 12. From germline, CDR1 is MNHEY and CDR2 SVGAGI. The CDR3 bases are TGTGCCAGCAACAGGGAGTGTCTAGCGGGTCAAGAGACCCAGTACTTC. Its translation: CASNRECLAGQETQYF.

This chain joins TRBV19 and TRBJ2-6; no definite D call. The CDR3 has 14 amino acids. The V end lost 5 bases, the J end lost 3 bases, and 8 bases lay between the germline ends. Germline loops: CDR1 LNHDA, CDR2 SQIVND (reference sequence). In DNA, the CDR3 is TGTGCCAGTAGTCCAAGTTTTGGGGCCAACGTCCTGACTTTC. As protein: CASSPSFGANVLTF. The variable domain in full, completed from reference TRBV19 and TRBJ2-6, reads DGGITQSPKYLFRKEGQNVTLSCEQNLNHDAMYWYRQDPGQGLRLIYYSQIVNDFQKGDIAEGYSVSREKKESFPLTVTSAQKNPTAFYLCASSPSFGANVLTFGAGSRLTVL.

Of note for this clonotype: One base away lies a much larger clone, so this may be a sequencing read error. J is TRBJ1-1 and V is TRBV12-3 or TRBV12-4; tentatively, D is TRBD1 (5 bases). Trimming took 6 bases from V and 7 from J, leaving 12 bases between them. The CDR3 totals 12 residues. As DNA, the CDR3 is TGTGCCAGCAGATTCCAGGGTTTTGAAGCTTTCTTT. Its protein is CASRFQGFEAFF.

The chain links TRBV27 to TRBJ2-1, with D unresolved. The germline V gene has CDR1 MNHEY and CDR2 SMNVEV (reference sequence). The CDR3 contains 18 residues. Trimming removed 0 bases at V and 6 bases at J, with 21 bases between. The CDR3 is CASSLSLYRLLPVNEQFF. The CDR3 DNA reads as TGTGCCAGCAGTTTATCCCTCTATCGTCTTCTGCCGGTCAATGAGCAGTTCTTC.

This clonotype was seen a handful of times. V usage is TRBV28 and J usage is TRBJ1-1; no reliable D call. This CDR3 spans 14 amino acids. Trimming removed 3 bases at V and 1 base at J, with 9 bases between. Germline V gives CDR1 MDHEN, CDR2 SYDVKM. The CDR3 sequence is CASSFVPENTEAFF. In DNA form, the CDR3 reads TGTGCCAGCAGTTTTGTGCCCGAGAACACTGAAGCTTTCTTT.

This clonotype was counted only a few times. The rearrangement links TRBV14 to TRBJ1-4; the match to TRBD1 covers 7 bases. Germline V CDR1 and CDR2: SGHDN, FVKESK. The CDR3 contains 16 residues. The V and J ends lost 3 bases and 5 bases, in that order; junction bases with no gene match: 9. The CDR3 DNA follows: TGTGCCAGCAGCCATGAAGACAGGGCCAGGAATGAAAAACTGTTTTTT. It specifies CASSHEDRARNEKLFF.

In this sample, this clonotype turned up a few times. The chain joins TRBV7-8 to TRBJ1-5; TRBD1 aligns across 7 bases. This CDR3 spans 15 amino acids. V was pared by 3 bases and J by 3 bases, with 5 bases of the junction left unmatched. The germline CDR1 and CDR2 sequences are SGHVS and FQNEAQ. CDR3 bases: TGTGCCAGCAGCTTTGCCGGGACAGTCAATCAGCCCCAGCATTTT. This codes for CASSFAGTVNQPQHF.

This clonotype was seen more than once but under ten times. This chain links TRBV2 with TRBJ2-5, with 13 bases matching TRBD2. J lost 3 bases, V lost 8 bases, and 9 bases had no gene match. Germline V lookup: CDR1 SNHLY, CDR2 FYNNEI. The CDR3 is made up of 16 amino acids. CDR3 loop: CASPSGLAGVEETQYF. In DNA form, the CDR3 reads TGTGCCAGCCCCTCAGGACTAGCGGGGGTGGAAGAGACCCAGTACTTC.

This clonotype appeared a few times. The rearrangement joins TRBV27 to TRBJ2-1; D gene unclear. The germline CDR1 and CDR2 sequences are MNHEY and SMNVEV (reference sequence). V was pared by 5 bases and J by 12 bases, with 14 bases between. The CDR3 consists of 12 residues. CDR3 amino acids: CASSPVLPLQFF. The CDR3 DNA reads TGTGCCAGCAGTCCGGTCCTCCCCCTGCAGTTCTTC.

This chain connects TRBV7-9 to TRBJ1-1, with D maybe TRBD1 (5 bases). The ends were cut back, 5 bases at V and 0 bases at J, with 25 bases in the middle. CDR1 and CDR2 (germline): SEHNR, FQNEAQ (reference sequence). This CDR3 spans 19 amino acids. This chain's CDR3 is CASSPRLAQETVMNTEAFF. CDR3 coding DNA: TGTGCCAGCAGCCCCCGGCTAGCACAGGAGACTGTGATGAACACTGAAGCTTTCTTT.

This clonotype was observed many times. The V gene is TRBV4-1, the J gene TRBJ2-2, with D unresolved. The V end lost 1 base, the J end lost 0 bases, and 3 bases lay between the germline ends. Germline V lookup: CDR1 MGHRA, CDR2 YSYEKL. The CDR3 length is 14 residues. CDR3 in amino acids: CASSQGANTGELFF. The CDR3 coding sequence is TGCGCCAGCAGCCAAGGGGCGAACACCGGGGAGCTGTTTTTT.